This is a list of T cell receptor beta chains from one sample in a study of neoadjuvant nivolumab and ipilimumab in lung cancer. TCRdb's copy holds only in-frame clones and misses some; the assay was immunoSEQ multiplex PCR. The sample records 40,000 to 60,000 clones, more than 85% being singletons. The specimen was blood, collected before neoadjuvant nivolumab, alone or with ipilimumab. These receptors were collected from an adult with non-small cell lung cancer. Some clones in this sample may be carry-over from other donors' samples. Each CDR3 is given with its conserved first and last residue. Each record gives: D gene, clone size, V gene, J gene, CDR3 protein, CDR3 DNA. D genes are given only for firm matches. Clone size appears in some rows only: once, few, many, or a class for an expanded clone.

D: TRBD1; size: .; V: TRBV5-1; J: TRBJ2-7; CDR3: CASSSRTGAYEQYF; DNA: TGCGCCAGCAGCTCCCGGACAGGGGCCTACGAGCAGTACTTC
D: TRBD2; size: .; V: TRBV5-4; J: TRBJ2-5; CDR3: CASSLTSGGYGMQTQYF; DNA: TGTGCCAGCAGCCTAACTAGCGGGGGGTACGGGATGCAGACCCAGTACTTC
D: .; size: .; V: TRBV11-1; J: TRBJ1-5; CDR3: CASSPSMRSNQPQHF; DNA: TGTGCCAGCAGCCCCTCCATGAGAAGCAATCAGCCCCAGCATTTT
D: TRBD2; size: .; V: TRBV30; J: TRBJ2-3; CDR3: CAWTPHPSGRGDTQYF; DNA: TGTGCCTGGACCCCCCATCCTAGCGGGAGAGGGGATACGCAGTATTTT
D: TRBD1; size: .; V: TRBV6-6; J: TRBJ1-2; CDR3: CASSSRQGYGYTF; DNA: TGTGCCAGCAGTTCGCGACAGGGGTATGGCTACACCTTC
D: .; size: .; V: TRBV18; J: TRBJ2-2; CDR3: CASSPKNTGELFF; DNA: TGTGCCAGCTCACCGAAGAACACCGGGGAGCTGTTTTTT
D: .; size: few; V: TRBV7-9; J: TRBJ2-7; CDR3: CASSLDSGAEQYF; DNA: TGTGCCAGCAGCTTAGATTCGGGAGCCGAGCAGTACTTC
D: .; size: .; V: TRBV9; J: TRBJ1-2; CDR3: CASSPARANYGYTF; DNA: TGTGCCAGCAGCCCCGCCAGAGCTAACTATGGCTACACCTTC
D: .; size: .; V: TRBV7-2; J: TRBJ2-1; CDR3: CASSLADYNEQFF; DNA: TGTGCCAGCAGCTTGGCCGACTACAATGAGCAGTTCTTC
D: .; size: once; V: TRBV15; J: TRBJ1-1; CDR3: CATSRDAGAEAFF; DNA: TGTGCCACCAGCAGAGATGCGGGGGCTGAAGCTTTCTTT
D: .; size: .; V: TRBV5-4; J: TRBJ1-4; CDR3: CASSLGATNEKLFF; DNA: TGTGCCAGCAGCTTAGGTGCAACTAATGAAAAACTGTTTTTT
D: .; size: .; V: TRBV5-6; J: TRBJ1-2; CDR3: CASSLSQGKHYGYTF; DNA: TGTGCCAGCAGCTTGTCCCAGGGGAAGCACTATGGCTACACCTTC
D: TRBD2; size: .; V: TRBV2; J: TRBJ2-1; CDR3: CASSDWAGGRNEQFF; DNA: TGTGCCAGCAGTGACTGGGCTGGCGGGAGGAATGAGCAGTTCTTC
D: TRBD2; size: .; V: TRBV4-3; J: TRBJ2-5; CDR3: CASSRGLAGVETQYF; DNA: TGCGCCAGCAGCCGGGGACTAGCGGGAGTAGAGACCCAGTACTTC
D: TRBD2; size: .; V: TRBV7-9; J: TRBJ2-1; CDR3: CASSPDGRGGNEQFF; DNA: TGTGCCAGCAGCCCGGACGGACGGGGGGGCAATGAGCAGTTCTTC
D: .; size: .; V: TRBV5-1; J: TRBJ2-1; CDR3: CASSGRPSSRIDEQFF; DNA: TGCGCCAGCAGCGGGAGGCCCTCTAGTAGGATCGATGAGCAGTTCTTC
D: TRBD2; size: .; V: TRBV11-2; J: TRBJ2-5; CDR3: CASSYSGSVGETQYF; DNA: TGTGCCAGCAGCTATAGCGGGAGTGTAGGTGAGACCCAGTACTTC
D: .; size: .; V: TRBV4-3; J: TRBJ1-1; CDR3: CASSQEVTPLNTEAFF; DNA: TGCGCCAGCAGCCAAGAGGTGACCCCTCTGAACACTGAAGCTTTCTTT
D: .; size: .; V: TRBV6-5; J: TRBJ1-2; CDR3: CASSTRQEKNYGYTF; DNA: TGTGCCAGCAGTACTCGACAGGAAAAGAACTATGGCTACACCTTC
D: .; size: .; V: TRBV11-1; J: TRBJ2-7; CDR3: CASSLEPHEQYF; DNA: TGTGCCAGCAGCTTGGAGCCCCACGAGCAGTACTTC
D: .; size: .; V: TRBV2; J: TRBJ2-7; CDR3: CASTWGQLSYEQYF; DNA: TGTGCCAGCACCTGGGGGCAGCTCTCCTACGAGCAGTACTTC
D: .; size: .; V: TRBV7-8; J: TRBJ1-1; CDR3: CASSLGRRGRAGGAFF; DNA: TGTGCCAGCAGCTTAGGGCGTAGGGGCAGGGCGGGGGGCGCTTTCTTT
D: .; size: .; V: TRBV25-1; J: TRBJ2-3; CDR3: CASSRRTGDTQYF; DNA: TGTGCCAGCAGTCGTCGGACGGGAGATACGCAGTATTTT
D: TRBD1; size: .; V: TRBV18; J: TRBJ1-5; CDR3: CASSPDRGGQPQHF; DNA: TGTGCCAGCTCACCCGACAGGGGAGGTCAGCCCCAGCATTTT
D: TRBD1; size: .; V: TRBV5-4; J: TRBJ2-1; CDR3: CASSLLGTGYNEQFF; DNA: TGTGCCAGCAGCTTGTTAGGGACAGGCTACAATGAGCAGTTCTTC
D: .; size: .; V: TRBV7-9; J: TRBJ1-5; CDR3: CASSLRKGQPQHF; DNA: TGTGCCAGCAGCTTACGGAAGGGTCAGCCCCAGCATTTT
D: TRBD2; size: .; V: TRBV5-1; J: TRBJ2-3; CDR3: CASSTGLAEFTDTQYF; DNA: TGCGCCAGCAGCACGGGACTAGCGGAGTTCACAGATACGCAGTATTTT
D: TRBD2; size: .; V: TRBV7-3; J: TRBJ2-5; CDR3: CASSAGRGEYQETQYF; DNA: TGTGCCAGCAGCGCCGGGAGGGGCGAGTACCAAGAGACCCAGTACTTC
D: .; size: .; V: TRBV6-1; J: TRBJ1-2; CDR3: CASSGTKSMWTF; DNA: TGTGCCAGCAGTGGAACCAAGTCGATGTGGACCTTC
D: .; size: medium-sized; V: TRBV21-1; J: TRBJ2-5; CDR3: CASSNNRGQETQYF; DNA: TGTGCCAGCAGCAACAACAGGGGACAAGAGACCCAGTACTTC
D: TRBD2; size: once; V: TRBV19; J: TRBJ2-6; CDR3: CASSKRGGSGANVLTF; DNA: TGTGCCAGTAGTAAACGCGGGGGCTCTGGGGCCAACGTCCTGACTTTC
D: .; size: .; V: TRBV12-5; J: TRBJ2-5; CDR3: CASGLNLGETQYF; DNA: TGTGCTAGTGGTCTCAACCTCGGGGAGACCCAGTACTTC
D: .; size: .; V: TRBV25-1; J: TRBJ2-1; CDR3: CASKSSTYNEQFF; DNA: TGTGCCAGCAAGTCCAGTACGTACAATGAGCAGTTCTTC
D: .; size: .; V: TRBV5-4; J: TRBJ2-5; CDR3: CASSPVGTPGGETQYF; DNA: TGTGCCAGCAGCCCGGTCGGGACTCCAGGGGGGGAGACCCAGTACTTC
D: .; size: .; V: TRBV7-9; J: TRBJ2-5; CDR3: CASSGTAKETQYF; DNA: TGTGCCAGCAGCGGCACTGCGAAAGAGACCCAGTACTTC
D: .; size: few; V: TRBV7-8; J: TRBJ2-2; CDR3: CASSLRRLVNTGELFF; DNA: TGTGCCAGCAGCTTACGGAGACTGGTGAACACCGGGGAGCTGTTTTTT
D: TRBD2; size: .; V: TRBV20-1; J: TRBJ2-7; CDR3: CSVSGSYEQYF; DNA: TGCAGTGTCAGCGGGAGCTACGAGCAGTACTTC
D: .; size: .; V: TRBV4-3; J: TRBJ2-7; CDR3: CASSQVVAGEQYF; DNA: TGCGCCAGCAGCCAAGTGGTCGCCGGCGAGCAGTACTTC
D: .; size: .; V: TRBV9; J: TRBJ2-3; CDR3: CASGGDRRSTDTQYF; DNA: TGTGCCAGCGGGGGGGACAGGCGAAGCACAGATACGCAGTATTTT
D: .; size: once; V: TRBV29-1; J: TRBJ1-2; CDR3: CSVEKSGGNYGYTF; DNA: TGCAGCGTTGAAAAGTCGGGGGGGAACTATGGCTACACCTTC
D: .; size: .; V: TRBV2; J: TRBJ2-3; CDR3: CASSEEVQDTQYF; DNA: TGTGCCAGCAGTGAAGAGGTTCAAGATACGCAGTATTTT
D: TRBD2; size: .; V: TRBV7-9; J: TRBJ2-1; CDR3: CASSSWGGGSWNEQFF; DNA: TGTGCCAGCAGCTCCTGGGGCGGGGGGTCGTGGAATGAGCAGTTCTTC
D: TRBD2; size: .; V: TRBV6-1; J: TRBJ2-7; CDR3: CASSGEGPTYEQYF; DNA: TGTGCCAGCAGTGGGGAGGGCCCAACCTACGAGCAGTACTTC
D: TRBD2; size: once; V: TRBV29-1; J: TRBJ2-7; CDR3: CSVLKLAGGRYEQYF; DNA: TGCAGCGTCCTGAAACTAGCGGGAGGACGCTACGAGCAGTACTTC
D: TRBD1; size: .; V: TRBV5-4; J: TRBJ2-2; CDR3: CASSLRTGYGELFF; DNA: TGTGCCAGCAGCCTTCGGACAGGGTACGGGGAGCTGTTTTTT
D: .; size: .; V: TRBV7-6; J: TRBJ2-1; CDR3: CASSPGVEQFF; DNA: TGTGCCAGCAGCCCCGGGGTTGAGCAGTTCTTC
D: .; size: .; V: TRBV5-1; J: TRBJ2-1; CDR3: CASSLAGTRGNEQFF; DNA: TGCGCCAGCAGCTTGGCCGGGACAAGAGGTAATGAGCAGTTCTTC
D: .; size: .; V: TRBV18; J: TRBJ1-2; CDR3: CASSPAGIEGYTF; DNA: TGTGCCAGCTCACCAGCGGGGATAGAAGGCTACACCTTC
D: .; size: .; V: TRBV5-5; J: TRBJ2-1; CDR3: CASRLFIGNEQFF; DNA: TGTGCCAGCAGGCTTTTCATAGGAAATGAGCAGTTCTTC
D: TRBD2; size: .; V: TRBV5-4; J: TRBJ2-1; CDR3: CASSFAGGPGASYNEQFF; DNA: TGTGCCAGCAGCTTCGCGGGAGGGCCCGGAGCGTCCTACAATGAGCAGTTCTTC
D: .; size: .; V: TRBV14; J: TRBJ2-7; CDR3: CASSQVRGLGEQYF; DNA: TGTGCCAGCAGCCAAGTTCGAGGATTAGGCGAGCAGTACTTC
D: .; size: .; V: TRBV5-4; J: TRBJ2-2; CDR3: CASSLDGGAGTGELFF; DNA: TGTGCCAGCAGCTTGGACGGGGGCGCGGGCACCGGGGAGCTGTTTTTT
D: .; size: .; V: TRBV6-5; J: TRBJ2-1; CDR3: CASSYATIGEQFF; DNA: TGTGCCAGCAGTTACGCCACGATTGGTGAGCAGTTCTTC
D: TRBD2; size: once; V: TRBV5-1; J: TRBJ2-1; CDR3: CASRIAGGPYNEQFF; DNA: TGCGCCAGCAGGATAGCGGGAGGGCCCTACAATGAGCAGTTCTTC
D: .; size: few; V: TRBV6-1; J: TRBJ1-2; CDR3: CASSESGRGYTF; DNA: TGTGCCAGCAGTGAATCAGGGAGAGGCTACACCTTC
D: .; size: .; V: TRBV7-6; J: TRBJ2-3; CDR3: CASSLGADTQYF; DNA: TGTGCCAGCAGCTTAGGGGCAGATACGCAGTATTTT